The 15 T cell receptor beta chains below all came from one sample that was sequenced in a study of shared clonotypes between healthy human individuals. Profiled with immunoSEQ multiplex PCR; TCRdb holds only in-frame clones, not every one. The sample shows 2 million to 3 million clones, under 95% of them seen only once. Sequenced material: naive CD4+ T cells from PBMCs. This sample's subset: CD45RA+ positively selected. The source is a man aged 18 to 35 in good health. Some clones in this sample may be carry-over from other donors' samples.

V and J are TRBV28 and TRBJ2-1; 16 nucleotides agree with TRBD2. V lost 6 bases, J lost 6 bases, and 8 bases stayed unmatched. In germline, CDR1 is MDHEN, CDR2 SYDVKM. The CDR3 has 17 residues. CDR3 protein: CASSPQGTSGRGNEQFF. The CDR3 DNA reads TGTGCCAGCAGCCCACAGGGGACTAGCGGGAGGGGCAATGAGCAGTTCTTC.

This clone was detected once. The chain is built from TRBV4-2 and TRBJ2-3, with D hard to call. V was shortened by 1 base and J by 0 bases, with 8 bases between the two germline ends. The CDR3 is made up of 15 amino acids. Germline V gene data show CDR1 as LGHNA and CDR2 as YNFKEQ. CDR3 DNA: TGTGCCAGCAGCCAAGGAGTTTCTAGCACAGATACGCAGTATTTT. Protein sequence: CASSQGVSSTDTQYF.

V usage is TRBV6-6 and J usage is TRBJ2-7, with a tentative D call TRBD1 (6 bases). CDR3 length: 14 residues. The V end lost 8 bases, the J end lost 5 bases, and 19 bases lay between the germline ends. Germline CDR1 MNHNY, CDR2 SVGAGI (reference sequence). The chain's CDR3 is CASSPGHHLDEQYF. In DNA, the CDR3 is TGTGCCAGCTCCCCGGGACACCACCTTGACGAGCAGTACTTC.

On this clone: This specimen includes other DNA sequences encoding the same CDR3. V gene TRBV19 combines with J gene TRBJ1-5, with no clear D. Looked up from germline, CDR1 is LNHDA and CDR2 is SQIVND (reference sequence). The CDR3 totals 12 residues. Trimming took 4 bases from V and 4 from J, leaving 5 bases between them. The CDR3 sequence: CASSNRNQPQHF. The CDR3 DNA reads TGTGCCAGTAGTAACAGAAATCAGCCCCAGCATTTT.

This clone was observed once. As DNA, the CDR3 is TGTGCCAGCAGGGGACTAGCGGGAGGACCCTCGGGGGAGCAGTTCTTC. Its translation is CASRGLAGGPSGEQFF. V usage is TRBV27 and J usage is TRBJ2-1, with TRBD2 matching 15 bases. Germline CDR1 and CDR2: MNHEY and SMNVEV (reference sequence). Germline trimming cut 6 bases from V and 10 bases from J; bases unmatched to any gene: 10. This CDR3 spans 16 amino acids.

The V call is TRBV7-8, the J call TRBJ1-2; D is perhaps TRBD1 (5 bases). Per germline, CDR1 SGHVS and CDR2 FQNEAQ. Trimming left V 5 bases short and J 7 bases short, with 14 bases between. CDR3 length: 13 residues. CDR3 in amino acids: CASSTNRRGGYTF. The CDR3 nucleotides are TGTGCCAGCAGCACCAATAGAAGGGGTGGCTACACCTTC.

CDR3 in amino acids: CASSQAPHEQYF. In DNA form, the CDR3 reads TGTGCCAGCAGCCAAGCCCCCCACGAGCAGTACTTC. The chain uses TRBV14 and TRBJ2-7; D gene unclear. Germline CDR1 SGHDN, CDR2 FVKESK. The V end was cut by 1 base, the J end by 5 bases, with 6 bases between. The CDR3 runs to 12 residues.

The V and J genes are TRBV6-6 and TRBJ1-2, with no clear D. The germline CDR1 and CDR2 sequences are MNHNY and SVGAGI (reference sequence). The CDR3 runs to 16 residues. Between the trimmed V and J ends, which lost 1 base and 0 bases, there was a span of 12 bases. This CDR3 is CASSYFTVGTNYGYTF. DNA for the CDR3: TGTGCCAGCAGTTACTTTACGGTTGGGACTAACTATGGCTACACCTTC.

The chain recombines TRBV4-1 with TRBJ1-2, with D hard to call. The CDR3 length is 13 residues. The V gene lost 1 base and the J gene lost 2 bases, with 5 bases spanning the gap. Germline loops: CDR1 MGHRA, CDR2 YSYEKL. The CDR3 sequence: CASSQVPNYGYTF. CDR3 nucleotide sequence: TGCGCCAGCAGCCAAGTTCCAAACTATGGCTACACCTTC.

The V and J genes are TRBV27 and TRBJ2-5; D is unresolved. V was trimmed by 4 bases and J by 5 bases, leaving 11 bases between them. Germline V gene sequence: CDR1 MNHEY, CDR2 SMNVEV (reference sequence). The CDR3 has 13 residues. CDR3 in DNA: TGTGCCAGCAGTTACCGGTCCGGTGAGACCCAGTACTTC. Residues: CASSYRSGETQYF.

The rearrangement uses TRBV5-8 and TRBJ2-5; 7 bases line up with TRBD2. With V trimmed by 4 bases and J by 4 bases, 16 bases remained unmatched. This CDR3 contains 17 residues. CDR1 is SGHTS, CDR2 YDEGEE, per germline. The CDR3 sequence is CASSLTRGSGSGETQYF. CDR3 bases: TGTGCCAGCAGCCTAACGCGGGGGTCTGGGTCTGGAGAGACCCAGTACTTC.

CDR3 sequence (DNA): TGCGCCAGCAGCTTGGAAGCAGCGGACGAGCAGTACTTC. It specifies CASSLEAADEQYF. The chain employs TRBV5-1 and TRBJ2-7; possibly TRBD2 for D (5 bases). The germline V gene has CDR1 SGHRS and CDR2 YFSETQ. This CDR3 has 13 residues. V lost 0 bases, J lost 5 bases, and 9 bases lay in between.

This clone was observed a single time. The chain couples TRBV5-4 to TRBJ2-1; 13 nucleotides agree with TRBD2. Unmatched junction bases numbered 7, after V lost 4 bases and J lost 0 bases. This CDR3 has 18 residues. Germline lookup yields CDR1 SGHNT and CDR2 YYREEE (reference sequence). The CDR3 bases are TGTGCCAGCAGCCGCAGGACTAGCGGGAGATACTCCTACAATGAGCAGTTCTTC. Its translation: CASSRRTSGRYSYNEQFF.

The genes are TRBV7-6 and TRBJ1-3; TRBD1 matches 9 bases. Germline values: CDR1 SGHVS, CDR2 FNYEAQ. V was clipped by 5 bases and J by 0 bases; unmatched bases: 8. This CDR3 has 17 amino acids. The DNA for the CDR3 is TGTGCCAGCAGCCCCCAGGACAGGGGCTCCTCTGGAAACACCATATATTTT. The encoded protein is CASSPQDRGSSGNTIYF.

The chain recombines TRBV5-1 with TRBJ2-1; TRBD2 matches 14 bases. Trimming removed 4 bases from V and 10 bases from J; junction bases left unmatched: 4. This CDR3 is built from 14 residues. CDR1 is SGHRS and CDR2 is YFSETQ in the germline V gene. The CDR3 sequence is CASSEGLAGAEQFF. The CDR3 DNA follows: TGCGCCAGCAGCGAGGGACTAGCGGGAGCGGAGCAGTTCTTC.